This passage covers 8 T cell receptor beta chains from one sample sequenced in a study of CD8+CD57+ T cells in acquired aplastic anemia. Patients chosen for sequencing had shown CD8+CD57+ cell expansion by flow cytometry. Both TCR beta VDJ combination and CDR3 sequence profiling were carried out. Genomic DNA was the template for this profiling. Each CDR3 protein is one row after TCRdb ran MiXCR on the reads. The sample holds under 200,000 distinct CDR3 sequences, around half seen once. Sequencing input: sorted CD4+, CD8+, or CD8+CD57+ T cells (not recorded which) from PBMCs. The receptors here all came from a human donor with aplastic anemia.

The CDR3 spells CASSLYRGAGNTEAFF. CDR3 coding DNA: TGTGCCAGCAGTTTATACAGGGGGGCAGGAAACACTGAAGCTTTCTTT. This chain links TRBV11-2 with TRBJ1-1, with 8 bases matching TRBD1. Germline lookup yields CDR1 SGHAT and CDR2 FQNNGV. The CDR3 consists of 16 residues. V lost 6 bases and J lost 2; bases outside the gene matches: 11.

This clonotype showed up just a few times. CDR3 nucleotides: TGTGCCAGCAGCGACAGCTCTTCACCCCTCCACTTT. Encoded protein: CASSDSSSPLHF. The genes are TRBV7-9 and TRBJ1-6; possible D gene TRBD1, 5 bases. This CDR3 is built from 12 residues. Between the trimmed V and J ends, which lost 5 bases and 9 bases, there was a span of 8 bases. Germline V gives CDR1 SEHNR, CDR2 FQNEAQ (reference sequence).

This clonotype was seen just once. The J gene is TRBJ2-3, the V gene TRBV14; the match to TRBD2 covers 13 bases. Germline CDR1 is SGHDN and CDR2 is FVKESK. The CDR3 has 20 amino acids. The V gene end was trimmed by 2 bases and the J gene end by 2 bases; junction bases not matched to a gene: 13. The DNA for the CDR3 is TGTGCCAGCAGCCAAAACAGGGCTCCGGGACTAGCGGGAAACACAGATACGCAGTATTTT. Protein: CASSQNRAPGLAGNTDTQYF.

This rearrangement joins TRBV14 to TRBJ2-5; TRBD2 matches at 11 bases. The CDR3 runs 16 residues. The V gene's germline CDR1 is SGHDN and CDR2 FVKESK. V lost 4 bases to trimming and J lost 5 bases; unmatched junction nucleotides: 9. DNA of the CDR3: TGTGCCAGCAGCCTCTCTCTAGCGGGAGGAGGGGAGACCCAGTACTTC. The encoded protein is CASSLSLAGGGETQYF.

This clonotype was counted only a few times. This may be a read error, as it is one base from a much larger clone. V gene TRBV2 combines with J gene TRBJ1-1; D gene unclear. The CDR3 is 15 residues long. CDR1 is SNHLY, CDR2 FYNNEI, per germline. The DNA for the CDR3 is TGTGCCAGCAGTGAAGGGACGCCCGCTAACACTGAAGTTTTCTTT. It is translated as CASSEGTPANTEVFF.

The V call is TRBV20-1, the J call TRBJ2-7, with 11 bases matching TRBD2. Germline V lookup: CDR1 DFQATT, CDR2 SNEGSKA (reference sequence). Trimming took 5 bases from V and 4 from J; bases not matched to a gene: 10. The CDR3 is 15 residues long. This CDR3 reads CSAEGTSGSAYEQYF. CDR3 sequence (DNA): TGCAGTGCTGAGGGAACTAGCGGGAGTGCGTACGAGCAGTACTTC.

The chain recombines TRBV10-3 with TRBJ2-1; 11 bases agree with TRBD1. In germline, CDR1 is ENHRY, CDR2 SYGVKD. With V trimmed by 6 bases and J by 10 bases, 8 bases remained unmatched. CDR3 length equals 14 residues. CDR3 residues: CAIRSGQGVAEQFF. Here the CDR3 DNA reads TGTGCCATCAGGTCGGGACAGGGGGTAGCGGAGCAGTTCTTC.

V usage is TRBV12-3 or TRBV12-4 and J usage is TRBJ2-7, with 12 positions matching TRBD2. CDR3 size: 17 residues. V trimming: 1 base; J trimming: 4 bases; junction bases outside the gene matches: 8. Written as DNA, the CDR3 is TGTGCCAGCAGTTTAGGGACTAGCGGGAAATTTTTGTACGAGCAGTACTTC. It encodes CASSLGTSGKFLYEQYF.